This T cell receptor (beta chain) was found in a study of cytomegalovirus exposure and HLA in healthy donors. Study-wide results and limits: Later analysis demonstrated an association between a missense DCLRE1C variant and TCR beta V- and J-gene trimming. Relative to the roughly 700-donor mean, N-insertions were reportedly fewer in an Asian-associated ancestry cluster in a later analysis.

As concerns this clone: Its cognate antigen is unknown.

The PCR used 60 Vbeta and 13 Jbeta primers. Sequencing used immunoSEQ multiplex PCR; TCRdb keeps in-frame clones, though not all of them. The sample has around 180,000 clones, roughly 71% seen once; the top ten hold more than 1.3%. The germline CDR1 and CDR2 sequences are SGHTA and FQGTGA. CDR3 length equals 13 residues. V was pared by 4 bases and J by 6 bases, with 10 bases between. Material: PBMCs. The receptor's source is a girl aged 10 to 17 in good health and CMV-seronegative. The chain carries TRBV7-3 and TRBJ2-1; TRBD1 might be the D (5 bases). The CDR3 reads CASSYQGRNEQFF. DNA of the CDR3: TGTGCCAGCAGCTACCAGGGTCGCAATGAGCAGTTCTTC. The complete variable domain, with remaining parts taken from reference TRBV7-3 and TRBJ2-1, reads GAGVSQTPSNKVTEKGKYVELRCDPISGHTALYWYRQSLGQGPEFLIYFQGTGAADDSGLPNDRFFAVRPEGSVSTLKIQRTERGDSAVYLCASSYQGRNEQFFGPGTRLTVL.